The entry below gives a single TCR beta chain sequence along with its context. Antigen: not known. This specimen belongs to a study of T cell responses to AZD1222 COVID-19 vaccine. Study-wide results and limits: Mostly white British, mostly female donors; authors suggested clonal diversity may be underestimated. Vaccine-related CD4 TCRs covered spike, predominating at 160-218 and 743-854.

CDR1 is LGHDT and CDR2 is YNNKEL in the germline V gene (reference sequence). Trimming shortened V by 5 bases and J by 0 bases, and 10 bases separated the two germline ends. This CDR3 contains 14 residues. Clones were sequenced by immunoSEQ multiplex PCR, and TCRdb holds only the in-frame ones, with some missing. The table has over 120,000 clones, about 82% seen once. The sample here was peripheral blood, taken 28 days after the second AZD1222 dose. The chain joins TRBV3-1 (or the pseudogene TRBV3-2) to TRBJ1-1, with D perhaps TRBD1 (6 bases). The clonotype originates from an adult who received the AZD1222 COVID-19 vaccine. The CDR3 protein is CASSEGVMNTEAFF. The CDR3 region has the DNA TGTGCCAGCAGCGAGGGGGTCATGAACACTGAAGCTTTCTTT.